The clone carrying this T cell receptor beta chain was seen repeatedly, ten times or more. Its target is not known. This sample stems from a study of identical twins. Study findings and constraints: Models underestimated out-of-frame TCR alpha sharing in monozygotic twins.

All of the donors were Caucasians in good health. Carrying unique molecular identifiers, the cDNA also gained a universal primer site through template switching. A single record per CDR3 protein comes from TCRdb applying MiXCR to the 5' RACE reads. The data hold 500,000 or so distinct CDR3 sequences, with more than 13% observed a single time. Germline values: CDR1 MNHNS, CDR2 SASEGT. V dropped 6 bases and J dropped 0 bases, with 15 bases sitting between them. CDR3 length: 16 residues. These data also formed part of another study, on yellow fever vaccine responses in identical twins. Turning to that study: Twins reportedly showed a vaccine T cell response that seemed partly convergent and partly personalized.

The chain is built from TRBV6-1 and TRBJ2-4, with D perhaps given as TRBD1 or TRBD2 (5 bases each). The sequence was obtained from a young woman in good health. The sample comprised CD4+ T cells sorted from blood. The CDR3 sequence is CASSFDSSGAKNIQYF. DNA of the CDR3: TGTGCCAGCAGCTTCGACAGCAGCGGAGCCAAAAACATTCAGTACTTC.